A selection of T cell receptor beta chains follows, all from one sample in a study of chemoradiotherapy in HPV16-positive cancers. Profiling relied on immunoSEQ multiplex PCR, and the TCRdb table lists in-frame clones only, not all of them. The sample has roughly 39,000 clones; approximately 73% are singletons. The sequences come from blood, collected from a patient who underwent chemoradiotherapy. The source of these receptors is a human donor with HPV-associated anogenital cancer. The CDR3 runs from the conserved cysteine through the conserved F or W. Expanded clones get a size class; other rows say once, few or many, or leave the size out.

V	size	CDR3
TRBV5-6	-	CASSLRGNTQYF
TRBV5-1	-	CASSLGNQYNEQFF
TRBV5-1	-	CASSPGLAGGPTGNEQFF
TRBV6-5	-	CASSYRGGEQFF
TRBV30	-	CAWTRQETQYF
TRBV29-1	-	CSVGRTGMNTEAFF
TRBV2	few	CASIRDRGYEQYF
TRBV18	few	CASSRDNTEAFF
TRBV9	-	CASSVELKSGGAANEQFF
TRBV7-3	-	CASSSGQAAYGYTF
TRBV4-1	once	CASSQLRITHTYNEQFF
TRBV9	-	CASSSPGGTEAFF
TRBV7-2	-	CASEGGNSNTQYF
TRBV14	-	CASSHGGPAGAKNEKLFF
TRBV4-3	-	CASSQDARDYGYTF